This T cell receptor (beta chain) is drawn from a study of technical replicates of blood from a handful of donors. The germline CDR1 and CDR2 sequences are SEHNR and FQNEAQ (reference sequence). The CDR3 has 15 amino acids. Unmatched junction bases numbered 13, after V lost 5 bases and J lost 7 bases. Method: immunoSEQ multiplex PCR; TCRdb's copy keeps in-frame clones and lacks some. The data show 50,000 to 75,000 clones, 80% to 95% seen once. The chain uses TRBV7-9 and TRBJ2-7; 8 bases are shared with TRBD1. The sample comprised PBMCs. The TCR sequence derives from a human donor in good health. Some clones in this sample may be carry-over from other donors' samples. In nucleotides, the CDR3 is TGTGCCAGCAGCCTACCCGGGACAGGACAAATTGAGCAGTACTTC. This translates into CASSLPGTGQIEQYF.